This TCR beta chain was sequenced during a study of cytomegalovirus exposure and HLA in healthy donors. About this clone itself: Its antigen is currently unknown.

Study-level points and caveats: Specificity of three CMV-associated chains for CMV antigens was verified in vitro. TCR clusters originating in the first cohort tended to co-occur in the 120 validation repertoires, according to a later analysis.

Clones were sequenced by immunoSEQ multiplex PCR, and TCRdb holds only the in-frame ones, with some missing. The table includes 150,000 to 200,000 clones, 80% to 90% detected once. Looked up from germline, CDR1 is MRHNA and CDR2 is SNTAGT. J was trimmed by 2 bases and V by 3 bases; bases with no gene match: 0. The CDR3 covers 15 residues. The source is a woman under 30 in good health and CMV-seronegative. Sequencing was done on a sample of PBMCs. The rearrangement links TRBV6-4 to TRBJ2-3, with TRBD1 matching over 12 bases. The CDR3 sequence: CASSEGQGATDTQYF. The CDR3 region has the DNA TGTGCCAGCAGTGAGGGACAGGGGGCCACAGATACGCAGTATTTT.